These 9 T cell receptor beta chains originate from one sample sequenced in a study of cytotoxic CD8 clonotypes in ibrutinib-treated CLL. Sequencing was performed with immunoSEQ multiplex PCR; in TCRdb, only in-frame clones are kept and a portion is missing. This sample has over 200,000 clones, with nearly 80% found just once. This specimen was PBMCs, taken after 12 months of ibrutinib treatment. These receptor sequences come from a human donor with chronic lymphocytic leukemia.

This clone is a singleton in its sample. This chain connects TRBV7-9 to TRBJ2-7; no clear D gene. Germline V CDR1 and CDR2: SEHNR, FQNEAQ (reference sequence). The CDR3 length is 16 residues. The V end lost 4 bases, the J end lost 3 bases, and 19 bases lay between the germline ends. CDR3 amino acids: CASSSNGVQQIYEQYF. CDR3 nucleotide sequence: TGTGCCAGCAGCTCAAATGGGGTTCAACAAATCTACGAGCAGTACTTC.

CDR3 nucleotides: TGTGCCAGCAGGGGAACTAGCGCCTACGAGCAGTACTTC. Translation gives CASRGTSAYEQYF. V and J are TRBV6-6 and TRBJ2-7, with 7 bases identical to TRBD2. The CDR3 runs 13 residues. The ends lost 6 bases at V and 2 bases at J; junction bases unmatched: 4. Germline CDR1 and CDR2: MNHNY and SVGAGI (reference sequence).

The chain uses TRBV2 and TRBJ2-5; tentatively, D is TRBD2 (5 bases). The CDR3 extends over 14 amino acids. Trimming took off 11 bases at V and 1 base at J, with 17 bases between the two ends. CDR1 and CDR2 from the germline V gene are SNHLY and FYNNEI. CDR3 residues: CAVEGSRLQETQYF. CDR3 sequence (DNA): TGTGCCGTCGAGGGCTCCCGCCTCCAAGAGACCCAGTACTTC.

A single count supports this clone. The CDR3 DNA reads as TGTGCCAGCAGCTTAGCCAGGAGACCAGCGGGGAAGGGGAATGAGCAGTTCTTC. Its translation: CASSLARRPAGKGNEQFF. The V call is TRBV11-2, the J call TRBJ2-1; TRBD2 aligns across 7 bases. Germline V CDR1 and CDR2: SGHAT, FQNNGV. The CDR3 is made up of 18 amino acids. V was pared by 1 base and J by 7 bases, with 16 bases of the junction left unmatched.

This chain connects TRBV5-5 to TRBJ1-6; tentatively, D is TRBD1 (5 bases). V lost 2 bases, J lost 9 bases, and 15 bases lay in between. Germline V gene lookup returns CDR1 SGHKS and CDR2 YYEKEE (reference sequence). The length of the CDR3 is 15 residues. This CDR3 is CASSFPGLGTSPLHF. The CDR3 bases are TGTGCCAGCAGCTTCCCGGGGTTAGGGACTTCACCCCTCCACTTT. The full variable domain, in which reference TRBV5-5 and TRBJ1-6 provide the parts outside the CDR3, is DAGVTQSPTHLIKTRGQQVTLRCSPISGHKSVSWYQQVLGQGPQFIFQYYEKEERGRGNFPDRFSARQFPNYSSELNVNALLLGDSALYLCASSFPGLGTSPLHFGNGTRLTVT.

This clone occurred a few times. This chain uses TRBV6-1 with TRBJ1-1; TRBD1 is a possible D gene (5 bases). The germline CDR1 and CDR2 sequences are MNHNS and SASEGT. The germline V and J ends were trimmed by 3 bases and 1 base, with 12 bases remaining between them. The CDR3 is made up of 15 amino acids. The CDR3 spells CASSDMWGGNTEAFF. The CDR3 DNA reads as TGTGCCAGCAGTGATATGTGGGGGGGGAACACTGAAGCTTTCTTT.

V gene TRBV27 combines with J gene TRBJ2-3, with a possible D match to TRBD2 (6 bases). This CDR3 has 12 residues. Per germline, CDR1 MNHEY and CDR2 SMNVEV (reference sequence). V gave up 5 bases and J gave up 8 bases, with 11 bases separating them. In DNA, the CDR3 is TGTGCCAGCAGTCGGGACTCTGCTACGCAGTATTTT. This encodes CASSRDSATQYF.

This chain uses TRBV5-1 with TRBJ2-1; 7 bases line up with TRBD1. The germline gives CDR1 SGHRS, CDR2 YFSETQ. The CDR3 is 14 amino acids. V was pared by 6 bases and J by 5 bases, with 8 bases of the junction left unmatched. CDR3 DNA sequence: TGCGCCAGCACCTCGACAGGGATCAACAATGAGCAGTTCTTC. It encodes CASTSTGINNEQFF.

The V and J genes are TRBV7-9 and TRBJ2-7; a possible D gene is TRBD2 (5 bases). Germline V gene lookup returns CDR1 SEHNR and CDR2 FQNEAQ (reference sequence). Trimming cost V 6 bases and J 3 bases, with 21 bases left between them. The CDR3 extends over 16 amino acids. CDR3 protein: CASSRTSGPEGYEQYF. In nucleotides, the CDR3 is TGTGCCAGCAGTCGTACGTCAGGCCCCGAGGGCTACGAGCAGTACTTC.